One sample yielded the 9 T cell receptor beta chains listed below, sequenced in a study of cytomegalovirus exposure and HLA in healthy donors. PCR was performed using 60 Vbeta and 13 Jbeta primers. Sequencing used immunoSEQ multiplex PCR; TCRdb keeps in-frame clones, though not all of them. The repertoire has roughly 230,000 clones, roughly 78% of them found once; the top ten carry approximately 0.49%. What was sequenced was PBMCs. The source of these receptors is a boy aged 5-17 years in good health and CMV-seronegative.

This clone was counted a single time. V gene TRBV2 combines with J gene TRBJ2-7; 8 bases line up with TRBD1. The CDR3 loop spans 12 amino acids. From germline, CDR1 is SNHLY and CDR2 FYNNEI. V lost 8 bases, J lost 3 bases, and 3 bases stayed unmatched. For the CDR3, the DNA is TGTGCCAGCGGGGACAGGCTCTACGAGCAGTACTTC. Protein product: CASGDRLYEQYF.

The chain links TRBV5-1 to TRBJ2-3; 8 bases fit TRBD2. V gave up 4 bases and J gave up 5 bases; unmatched junction bases: 9. The CDR3 sequence is 15 residues long. Germline CDR1 reads SGHRS; CDR2 reads YFSETQ. The CDR3, as DNA: TGCGCCAGCAGCCTGATAGCGGGACCGATAGATACGCAGTATTTT. Protein: CASSLIAGPIDTQYF.

The J gene is TRBJ1-1, the V gene TRBV27; 7 bases map to TRBD1. V lost 11 bases to trimming and J lost 0 bases; unmatched junction nucleotides: 6. Germline V gives CDR1 MNHEY, CDR2 SMNVEV (reference sequence). The CDR3 totals 13 residues. CDR3 DNA sequence: TGTGCCGGGGAGACAGGGATGAACACTGAAGCTTTCTTT. Its protein product is CAGETGMNTEAFF.

The chain employs TRBV6-5 and TRBJ1-5; D perhaps matches TRBD1 (5 bases). Germline V gene sequence: CDR1 MNHEY, CDR2 SVGAGI. Trimming pared 7 bases from V and 2 bases from J, leaving 12 bases between. The CDR3 loop spans 14 amino acids. Here the CDR3 DNA reads TGTGCCAGCAAGCCAGGGCAGGGCAATCAGCCCCAGCATTTT. It codes for CASKPGQGNQPQHF.

The rearrangement joins TRBV11-3 to TRBJ2-3, with TRBD2 matching over 8 bases. The V gene's germline CDR1 is SGHNT and CDR2 YENEEA. The CDR3 extends over 14 amino acids. J was trimmed by 5 bases and V by 0 bases; bases with no gene match: 1. The DNA of the CDR3 is TGTGCCAGCAGCTTAGAGGCGGGAGGAGATACGCAGTATTTT. Protein sequence: CASSLEAGGDTQYF.

The chain has TRBV11-2 and TRBJ1-2; D gene ambiguous. Trimming left V 1 base short and J 2 bases short, with 11 bases between. CDR3 length: 15 amino acids. Germline lookup yields CDR1 SGHAT and CDR2 FQNNGV. Here the CDR3 DNA reads TGTGCCAGCAGCTTAGGCTGGCGGTCGAACTATGGCTACACCTTC. It translates to CASSLGWRSNYGYTF.

The chain couples TRBV7-9 to TRBJ2-7; TRBD1 matches at 8 bases. J gave up 3 bases and V 5 bases, and 9 bases lay outside the gene matches. Germline V gives CDR1 SEHNR, CDR2 FQNEAQ (reference sequence). The CDR3 is made up of 15 amino acids. The CDR3 region is CASSHRGLPHYEQYF. DNA of the CDR3: TGTGCCAGCAGCCACAGGGGGTTACCCCACTACGAGCAGTACTTC. Together with reference TRBV7-9 and TRBJ2-7, the CDR3 gives the full variable domain: DTGVSQNPRHKITKRGQNVTFRCDPISEHNRLYWYRQTLGQGPEFLTYFQNEAQLEKSRLLSDRFSAERPKGSFSTLEIQRTEQGDSAMYLCASSHRGLPHYEQYFGPGTRLTVT.

This clone occurred once. This chain joins TRBV19 and TRBJ2-5, with 7 bases lining up with TRBD1. Germline CDR1 reads LNHDA; CDR2 reads SQIVND (reference sequence). Trimming at V came to 6 bases and at J to 2 bases, leaving 9 bases not matched to a gene. The CDR3 contains 15 residues. The CDR3 nucleotides are TGTGCCAGTAGCAATACCGGGACAGAACAAGAGACCCAGTACTTC. Amino acids: CASSNTGTEQETQYF. Variable domain in full (rest from reference TRBV19 and TRBJ2-5): DGGITQSPKYLFRKEGQNVTLSCEQNLNHDAMYWYRQDPGQGLRLIYYSQIVNDFQKGDIAEGYSVSREKKESFPLTVTSAQKNPTAFYLCASSNTGTEQETQYFGPGTRLLVL.

This clone was seen more than once but under ten times. This chain connects TRBV19 to TRBJ1-3; tentatively, D is TRBD1 (5 bases). The V and J ends lost 1 base and 2 bases respectively, with 9 bases between them. From germline, CDR1 is LNHDA and CDR2 SQIVND (reference sequence). The CDR3 loop spans 15 amino acids. The CDR3 here is CASSIASTAGNTIYF. CDR3 in DNA: TGTGCCAGTAGTATAGCTTCGACAGCTGGAAACACCATATATTTT.